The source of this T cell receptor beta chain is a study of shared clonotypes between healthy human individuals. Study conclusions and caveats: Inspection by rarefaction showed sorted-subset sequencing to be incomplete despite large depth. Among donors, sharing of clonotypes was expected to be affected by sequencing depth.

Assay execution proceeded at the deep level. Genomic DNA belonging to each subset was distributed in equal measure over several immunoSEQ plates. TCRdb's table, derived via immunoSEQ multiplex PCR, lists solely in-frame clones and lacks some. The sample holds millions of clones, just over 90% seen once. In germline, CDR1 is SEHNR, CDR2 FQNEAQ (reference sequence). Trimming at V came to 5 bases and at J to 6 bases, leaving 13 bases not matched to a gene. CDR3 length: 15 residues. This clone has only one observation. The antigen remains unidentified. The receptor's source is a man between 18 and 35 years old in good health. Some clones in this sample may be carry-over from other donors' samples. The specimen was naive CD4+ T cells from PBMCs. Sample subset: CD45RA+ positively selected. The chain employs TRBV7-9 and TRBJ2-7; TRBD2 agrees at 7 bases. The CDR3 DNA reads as TGTGCCAGCAGCGCCCTTGCGGGAGTCCCTCGCGAGCAGTACTTC. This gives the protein CASSALAGVPREQYF.